This TCR beta chain was found in a study of PD-L1 blockade in urothelial cancer. What went into each PCR as a spike was synthetic TCR analog templates. Profiling relied on immunoSEQ multiplex PCR, and the TCRdb table lists in-frame clones only, not all of them. This sample carries some 71,000 clones, around 88% of them seen once, and the ten largest clones take approximately 15%. V was clipped by 5 bases and J by 0 bases, with 13 bases between them. Germline-derived CDR1 and CDR2 are LGHNA and YSLEER. The CDR3 loop spans 15 amino acids. Study outcomes and limitations: Below-median TCR clonality that was measured in pretreatment blood predicted better survival. Durable-benefit cases showed more tumor-associated blood clone expansion at 3 weeks.

In the case of this clone: As yet, its antigen is unknown.

Time point defined: pretreatment peripheral blood. The origin of this receptor is a man aged 55 to 70 with urothelial cancer. The specimen was PBMCs, collected around atezolizumab (anti-PD-L1) treatment. V usage is TRBV4-3 and J usage is TRBJ1-1; D is ambiguous. The CDR3 here is CASSYQQSMNTEAFF. The CDR3 nucleotides read TGCGCCAGCAGCTACCAACAGAGCATGAACACTGAAGCTTTCTTT.